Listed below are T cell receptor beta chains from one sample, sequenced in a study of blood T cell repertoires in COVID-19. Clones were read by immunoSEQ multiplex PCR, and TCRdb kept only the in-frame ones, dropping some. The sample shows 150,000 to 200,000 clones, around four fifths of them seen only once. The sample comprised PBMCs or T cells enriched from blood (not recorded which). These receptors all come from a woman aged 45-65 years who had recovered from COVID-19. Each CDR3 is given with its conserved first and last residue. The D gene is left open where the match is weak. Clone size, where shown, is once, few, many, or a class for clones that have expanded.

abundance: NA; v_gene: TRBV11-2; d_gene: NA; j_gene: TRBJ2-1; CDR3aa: CASSLDIWGRNEQFF; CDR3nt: TGTGCCAGCAGCTTAGACATATGGGGGAGGAATGAGCAGTTCTTC
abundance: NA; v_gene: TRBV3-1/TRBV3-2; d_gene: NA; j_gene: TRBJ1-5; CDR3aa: CASSHFRNQPQHF; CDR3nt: TGTGCCAGCAGCCACTTTCGGAATCAGCCCCAGCATTTT
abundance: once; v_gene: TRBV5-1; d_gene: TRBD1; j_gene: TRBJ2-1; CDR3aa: CASSLLLGDSNEQFF; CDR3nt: TGCGCCAGCAGCCTTCTCTTGGGGGACAGTAATGAGCAGTTCTTC
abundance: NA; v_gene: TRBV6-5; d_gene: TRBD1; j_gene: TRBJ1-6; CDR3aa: CASSRQGVVNSPLHF; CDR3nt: TGTGCCAGCAGTAGACAGGGGGTAGTTAATTCACCCCTCCACTTT
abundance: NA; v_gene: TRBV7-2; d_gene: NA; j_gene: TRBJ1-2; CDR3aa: CASSLVPGKGYTF; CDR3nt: TGTGCCAGCAGCTTAGTCCCAGGGAAGGGCTACACCTTC
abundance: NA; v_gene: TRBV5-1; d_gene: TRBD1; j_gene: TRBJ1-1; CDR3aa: CASSGDRDTEAFF; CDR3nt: TGCGCCAGCAGCGGGGACAGGGACACTGAAGCTTTCTTT
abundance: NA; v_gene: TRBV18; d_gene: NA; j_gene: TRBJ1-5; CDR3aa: CASSPPRGGNQPQHF; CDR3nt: TGTGCCAGCTCACCGCCTCGGGGGGGCAATCAGCCCCAGCATTTT
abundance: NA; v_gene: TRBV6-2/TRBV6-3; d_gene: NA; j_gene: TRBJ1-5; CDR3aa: CASSPGVGNQPQHF; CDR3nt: TGTGCCAGCAGTCCAGGGGTGGGCAATCAGCCCCAGCATTTT
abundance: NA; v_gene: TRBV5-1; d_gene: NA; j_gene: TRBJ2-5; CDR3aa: CASSSGTLAETQYF; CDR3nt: TGCGCCAGCAGCTCCGGGACTCTGGCAGAGACCCAGTACTTC
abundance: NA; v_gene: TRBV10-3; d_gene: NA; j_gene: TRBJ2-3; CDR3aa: CAISESNTDTQYF; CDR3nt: TGTGCCATCAGTGAGTCTAACACAGATACGCAGTATTTT
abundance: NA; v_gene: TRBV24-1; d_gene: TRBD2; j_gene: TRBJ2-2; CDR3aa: CATMGLAGTGELFF; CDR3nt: TGTGCCACCATGGGGCTAGCGGGGACCGGGGAGCTGTTTTTT
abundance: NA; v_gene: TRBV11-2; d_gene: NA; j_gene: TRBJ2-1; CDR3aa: CASSLTPDFEQFF; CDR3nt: TGTGCCAGCAGCTTAACCCCGGACTTTGAGCAGTTCTTC
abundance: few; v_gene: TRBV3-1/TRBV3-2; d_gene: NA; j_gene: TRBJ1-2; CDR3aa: CASSQAGQLAIANYGYTF; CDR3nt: TGTGCCAGCAGCCAAGCGGGGCAGCTAGCGATTGCTAACTATGGCTACACCTTC
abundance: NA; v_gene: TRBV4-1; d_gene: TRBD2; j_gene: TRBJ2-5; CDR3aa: CASSQAASGDSQETQYF; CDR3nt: TGCGCCAGCAGCCAAGCTGCTAGCGGGGACAGCCAAGAGACCCAGTACTTC
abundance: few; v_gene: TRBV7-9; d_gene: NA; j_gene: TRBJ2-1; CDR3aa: CASSGQYNEQFF; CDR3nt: TGTGCCAGCAGCGGACAATACAATGAGCAGTTCTTC
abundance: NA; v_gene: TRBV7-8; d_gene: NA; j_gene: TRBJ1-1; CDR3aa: CASSLRQKYTEAFF; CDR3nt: TGTGCCAGCAGCTTAAGACAGAAATACACTGAAGCTTTCTTT
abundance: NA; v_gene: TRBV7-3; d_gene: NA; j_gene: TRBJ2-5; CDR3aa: CASSLGKGETQYF; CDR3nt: TGTGCCAGCAGCTTAGGGAAGGGGGAGACCCAGTACTTC
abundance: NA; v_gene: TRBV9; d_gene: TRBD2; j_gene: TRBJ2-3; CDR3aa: CASSVGQRGGRSTDTQYF; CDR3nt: TGTGCCAGCAGCGTAGGCCAGCGGGGGGGCCGGAGCACAGATACGCAGTATTTT
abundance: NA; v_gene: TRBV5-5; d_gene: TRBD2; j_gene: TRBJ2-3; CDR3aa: CASSRGTSGGAADTQYF; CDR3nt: TGTGCCAGCAGCCGTGGGACTAGCGGGGGGGCCGCAGATACGCAGTATTTT
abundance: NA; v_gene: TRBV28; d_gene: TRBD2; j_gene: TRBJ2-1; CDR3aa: CASSPYPTSGTAYNEQFF; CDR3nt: TGTGCCAGCAGTCCTTACCCGACTAGCGGGACAGCCTACAATGAGCAGTTCTTC
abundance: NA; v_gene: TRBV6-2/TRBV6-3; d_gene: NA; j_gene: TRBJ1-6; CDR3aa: CASSPRVNSPLHF; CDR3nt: TGTGCCAGCAGCCCCAGGGTTAATTCACCCCTCCACTTT
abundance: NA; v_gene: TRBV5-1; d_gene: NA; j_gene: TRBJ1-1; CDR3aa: CASSSLQGGINTEAFF; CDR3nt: TGCGCCAGCAGCTCCCTCCAGGGCGGGATCAACACTGAAGCTTTCTTT
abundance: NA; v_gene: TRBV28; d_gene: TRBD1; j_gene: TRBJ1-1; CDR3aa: CASSLRRTGEAFF; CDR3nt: TGTGCCAGCAGTCTCCGCCGGACAGGTGAAGCTTTCTTT
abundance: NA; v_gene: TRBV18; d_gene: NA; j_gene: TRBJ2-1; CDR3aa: CASSPSRGEQFF; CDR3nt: TGTGCCAGCTCACCCAGCCGGGGAGAGCAGTTCTTC